These T cell receptor beta chains were read from a single sample in a study of T-cell reconstitution after alpha-beta-depleted transplantation in children. TCRdb passed the PCR reads through MiXCR, listing each CDR3 protein once. Of over 550,000 distinct CDR3 sequences in the sample, about 10% are singletons; the top ten hold approximately 4.1%. The sequencing here drew on PBMCs from the stem cell graft donor, taken from the stem cell graft. Receptors were obtained from a human donor who donated a stem cell graft to a child with acute myeloid leukemia. Each CDR3 is given without its conserved first and last residue. A D gene is named only where the DNA matches it firmly. Some rows have no size entry. The others give once, few or many, or a class for an expanded clone.

cdr3_aa: SARGASGRYPGANVLT; clone_size: many; j_call: TRBJ2-6; v_call: TRBV20-1; d_call: TRBD2
cdr3_aa: ASSLAPTGNTEAF; clone_size: .; j_call: TRBJ1-1; v_call: TRBV7-2; d_call: .
cdr3_aa: ASSQETGGRTSGRNYYEQY; clone_size: few; j_call: TRBJ2-7; v_call: TRBV4-1; d_call: TRBD2
cdr3_aa: ASSRGTGGTYEQY; clone_size: many; j_call: TRBJ2-7; v_call: TRBV14; d_call: TRBD1
cdr3_aa: ASSLKASQTEQY; clone_size: few; j_call: TRBJ2-7; v_call: TRBV12-3/TRBV12-4; d_call: .
cdr3_aa: ASNLGPTDTQY; clone_size: .; j_call: TRBJ2-3; v_call: TRBV2; d_call: .
cdr3_aa: ASSLATWNTGELF; clone_size: few; j_call: TRBJ2-2; v_call: TRBV7-2; d_call: .
cdr3_aa: ATSDPGLAGSEEQF; clone_size: few; j_call: TRBJ2-1; v_call: TRBV24-1; d_call: TRBD2
cdr3_aa: SVDRGWGADTGELF; clone_size: many; j_call: TRBJ2-2; v_call: TRBV29-1; d_call: .
cdr3_aa: ASSWPESTDTQY; clone_size: .; j_call: TRBJ2-3; v_call: TRBV6-5; d_call: .
cdr3_aa: ASSRDRGRETQY; clone_size: .; j_call: TRBJ2-5; v_call: TRBV5-1; d_call: TRBD1
cdr3_aa: ASSPSQGLAGGNQPQH; clone_size: .; j_call: TRBJ1-5; v_call: TRBV28; d_call: .
cdr3_aa: SAISGTANTDTQY; clone_size: few; j_call: TRBJ2-3; v_call: TRBV29-1; d_call: .
cdr3_aa: ASSFLSVGYYNEQF; clone_size: many; j_call: TRBJ2-1; v_call: TRBV6-5; d_call: .
cdr3_aa: ASSRQVGEQY; clone_size: .; j_call: TRBJ2-7; v_call: TRBV28; d_call: .
cdr3_aa: ASSILVAGDRTGELF; clone_size: .; j_call: TRBJ2-2; v_call: TRBV5-1; d_call: TRBD2
cdr3_aa: SSGLAGEREQF; clone_size: .; j_call: TRBJ2-1; v_call: TRBV29-1; d_call: TRBD2
cdr3_aa: ASSLQDPDYGYT; clone_size: many; j_call: TRBJ1-2; v_call: TRBV5-1; d_call: .
cdr3_aa: ASSQFRDANSPLH; clone_size: few; j_call: TRBJ1-6; v_call: TRBV4-2; d_call: .
cdr3_aa: ASSQLLAEPYNEQF; clone_size: few; j_call: TRBJ2-1; v_call: TRBV4-3; d_call: TRBD2
cdr3_aa: ASRARGTNSNQPQH; clone_size: many; j_call: TRBJ1-5; v_call: TRBV6-5; d_call: .
cdr3_aa: ASSLPPRVGDNEQF; clone_size: .; j_call: TRBJ2-1; v_call: TRBV5-4; d_call: .
cdr3_aa: SVTEETEQF; clone_size: many; j_call: TRBJ2-1; v_call: TRBV29-1; d_call: .
cdr3_aa: SVQEIRDRGEKLF; clone_size: .; j_call: TRBJ1-4; v_call: TRBV29-1; d_call: TRBD1
cdr3_aa: ASTTQVPAREQY; clone_size: .; j_call: TRBJ2-7; v_call: TRBV6-2/TRBV6-3; d_call: .
cdr3_aa: ASSSPRGNTDTQY; clone_size: .; j_call: TRBJ2-3; v_call: TRBV7-2; d_call: .
cdr3_aa: ASSRGLERETQY; clone_size: many; j_call: TRBJ2-5; v_call: TRBV6-2/TRBV6-3; d_call: TRBD2
cdr3_aa: ASSVTGGQGYEQY; clone_size: few; j_call: TRBJ2-7; v_call: TRBV6-1; d_call: TRBD1
cdr3_aa: ASSLKRRLLLGEQY; clone_size: few; j_call: TRBJ2-7; v_call: TRBV27; d_call: .
cdr3_aa: ATGPTHSYNEQF; clone_size: .; j_call: TRBJ2-1; v_call: TRBV24-1; d_call: .
cdr3_aa: ASSYSRTGGGYGYT; clone_size: many; j_call: TRBJ1-2; v_call: TRBV6-5; d_call: TRBD1
cdr3_aa: ASSPVDRKLF; clone_size: .; j_call: TRBJ1-4; v_call: TRBV18; d_call: .
cdr3_aa: ASSLREFGDTQY; clone_size: .; j_call: TRBJ2-3; v_call: TRBV12-3/TRBV12-4; d_call: .
cdr3_aa: ASSQDPSGGSGANVLT; clone_size: many; j_call: TRBJ2-6; v_call: TRBV3-1; d_call: .
cdr3_aa: ATSEPSGPFTDTQY; clone_size: few; j_call: TRBJ2-3; v_call: TRBV24-1; d_call: .
cdr3_aa: ASRPLRDRGRVEQF; clone_size: few; j_call: TRBJ2-1; v_call: TRBV27; d_call: TRBD1
cdr3_aa: ASSYSGQGVSYEQY; clone_size: many; j_call: TRBJ2-7; v_call: TRBV6-2/TRBV6-3; d_call: TRBD1
cdr3_aa: ASVLGRDGNTIY; clone_size: .; j_call: TRBJ1-3; v_call: TRBV2; d_call: .
cdr3_aa: ASSLEAVSYEQY; clone_size: many; j_call: TRBJ2-7; v_call: TRBV5-1; d_call: .
cdr3_aa: ASSGSPISSYEQY; clone_size: few; j_call: TRBJ2-7; v_call: TRBV9; d_call: .
cdr3_aa: SARGTRSNTEAF; clone_size: .; j_call: TRBJ1-1; v_call: TRBV20-1; d_call: .
cdr3_aa: ASSPLPVAGVSGELF; clone_size: .; j_call: TRBJ2-2; v_call: TRBV18; d_call: TRBD2
cdr3_aa: ASSKTGITGELF; clone_size: .; j_call: TRBJ2-2; v_call: TRBV12-3/TRBV12-4; d_call: TRBD1
cdr3_aa: ASSPISGSIADTQY; clone_size: many; j_call: TRBJ2-3; v_call: TRBV3-1; d_call: TRBD2
cdr3_aa: ASSPLSGSLSSYNEQF; clone_size: .; j_call: TRBJ2-1; v_call: TRBV6-2/TRBV6-3; d_call: .
cdr3_aa: SVVSARASVTSSYNEQF; clone_size: many; j_call: TRBJ2-1; v_call: TRBV29-1; d_call: .
cdr3_aa: ASKHAAYEQY; clone_size: .; j_call: TRBJ2-7; v_call: TRBV6-2/TRBV6-3; d_call: .
cdr3_aa: SATLAGGANEQF; clone_size: .; j_call: TRBJ2-1; v_call: TRBV20-1; d_call: TRBD2